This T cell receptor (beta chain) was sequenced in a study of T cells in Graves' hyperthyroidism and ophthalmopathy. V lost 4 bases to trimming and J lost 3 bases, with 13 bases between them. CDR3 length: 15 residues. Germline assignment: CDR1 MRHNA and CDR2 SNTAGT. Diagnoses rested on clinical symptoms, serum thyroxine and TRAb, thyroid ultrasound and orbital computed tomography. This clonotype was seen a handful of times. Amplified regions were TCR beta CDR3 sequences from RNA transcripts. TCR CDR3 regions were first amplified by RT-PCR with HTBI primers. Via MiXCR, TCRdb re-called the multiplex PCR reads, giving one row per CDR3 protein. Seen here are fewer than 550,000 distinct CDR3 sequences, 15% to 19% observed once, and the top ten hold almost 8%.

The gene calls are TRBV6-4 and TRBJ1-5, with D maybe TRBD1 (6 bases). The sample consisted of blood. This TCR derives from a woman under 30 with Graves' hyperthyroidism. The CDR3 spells CASSADSNLNQPQHF. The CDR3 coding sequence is TGTGCCAGCAGTGCGGACAGCAACCTCAATCAGCCCCAGCATTTT.